This T cell receptor beta chain was identified during a study of blood T cells in healthy people across ages. This CDR3 spans 18 amino acids. Germline loops: CDR1 SGHTA, CDR2 FQGNSA. V trimming: 5 bases; J trimming: 0 bases; junction bases outside the gene matches: 7. The authors ran a second PCR of roughly 6 to 12 cycles using a sample-barcoded 5' primer and a J-beta primer mix. Every single cDNA molecule received a tag from a template-switch adaptor with 12 random nucleotides. All samples yielded 3 million or more CDR3-containing paired-end reads. One entry per CDR3 protein, called by TCRdb with MiXCR from the 5' RACE reads. Of 550,000 to 800,000 distinct CDR3 sequences in the sample, around 21% are singletons; the top ten hold under 4%. Overall study results and limits: Getting older went along with TCR beta diversity per million T cells dropping roughly linearly.

Details on this clonotype: What it binds is not known.

This chain uses TRBV7-2 with TRBJ1-6, with 10 positions matching TRBD1. This TCR was recovered from a man between 70 and 80 years old in good health. The sample taken for sequencing was blood. The CDR3 nucleotides read TGTGCCAGCAGCCGCGCAAGACAGGGGGCCTCCTATAATTCACCCCTCCACTTT. This codes for CASSRARQGASYNSPLHF.